This T cell receptor (beta chain) stems from a study of blood T cell repertoires in COVID-19. Study in general: There were acute and convalescent COVID-19 samples, and they came from the United States, Italy and Spain. Nucleic acid was either cDNA or gDNA, and it came from T cells, B-cell-depleted T cells, or PBMCs.

The CDR3 consists of 15 residues. The junction had 3 bases not matched to a gene; V was cut back by 2 bases and J by 1 base. Germline V gene data show CDR1 as MRHNA and CDR2 as SNTAGT. Original processing notes: From reference gene primer amplification, estimates of nucleated cell counts were derived. Measured with immunoSEQ multiplex PCR; TCRdb has only the in-frame clones, and not every one. V and J calls and clone size are copied from that table; D and trimming were computed from the DNA. Of over 130,000 clones listed, over 75% were seen once; the top ten hold around 2.9%. The sequenced material came from peripheral blood. The V gene is TRBV6-4, the J gene TRBJ2-7, with 9 positions matching TRBD2. The sequence was collected from a middle-aged man with acute or convalescent COVID-19. DNA for the CDR3: TGTGCCAGCAGTGACACCCTAGCGGGATCCTACGAGCAGTACTTC. Amino acid sequence: CASSDTLAGSYEQYF.